This TCR beta chain was sequenced during a study of blood T cell repertoires in COVID-19. In the study overall: Specimens from acute and convalescent COVID-19 originated in the United States, Italy and Spain.

Measured with immunoSEQ multiplex PCR; TCRdb has only the in-frame clones, and not every one. The repertoire holds around 30,000 clones, with under 85% as singletons. Germline V lookup: CDR1 LNHDA, CDR2 SQIVND (reference sequence). The CDR3 has 10 residues. Between the trimmed V and J ends, which lost 9 bases and 7 bases, there was a span of 9 bases. This TCR derives from a woman over 75 with acute or convalescent COVID-19. The rearrangement links TRBV19 to TRBJ1-1; D gene uncertain. The sequenced sample was peripheral blood. DNA of the CDR3: TGTGCCAGCGTTCGAGGTGAAGCTTTCTTT. Encoded protein: CASVRGEAFF. The whole variable domain, filled in from reference TRBV19 and TRBJ1-1, reads DGGITQSPKYLFRKEGQNVTLSCEQNLNHDAMYWYRQDPGQGLRLIYYSQIVNDFQKGDIAEGYSVSREKKESFPLTVTSAQKNPTAFYLCASVRGEAFFGQGTRLTVV.